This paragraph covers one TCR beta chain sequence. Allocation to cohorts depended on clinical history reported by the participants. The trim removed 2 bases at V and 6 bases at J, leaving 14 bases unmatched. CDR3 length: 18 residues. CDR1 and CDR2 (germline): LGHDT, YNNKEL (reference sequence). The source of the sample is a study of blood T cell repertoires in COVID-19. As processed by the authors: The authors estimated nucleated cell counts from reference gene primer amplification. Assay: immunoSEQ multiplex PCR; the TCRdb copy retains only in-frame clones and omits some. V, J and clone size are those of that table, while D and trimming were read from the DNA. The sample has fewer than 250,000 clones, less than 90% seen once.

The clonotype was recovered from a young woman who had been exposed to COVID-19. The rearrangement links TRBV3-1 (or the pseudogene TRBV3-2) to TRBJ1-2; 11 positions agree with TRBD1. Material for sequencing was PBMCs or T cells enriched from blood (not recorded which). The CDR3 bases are TGTGCCAGCAGCCAACCAAGGACAGGGGGCCCGTCCCTGAATGGCTACACCTTC. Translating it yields CASSQPRTGGPSLNGYTF.